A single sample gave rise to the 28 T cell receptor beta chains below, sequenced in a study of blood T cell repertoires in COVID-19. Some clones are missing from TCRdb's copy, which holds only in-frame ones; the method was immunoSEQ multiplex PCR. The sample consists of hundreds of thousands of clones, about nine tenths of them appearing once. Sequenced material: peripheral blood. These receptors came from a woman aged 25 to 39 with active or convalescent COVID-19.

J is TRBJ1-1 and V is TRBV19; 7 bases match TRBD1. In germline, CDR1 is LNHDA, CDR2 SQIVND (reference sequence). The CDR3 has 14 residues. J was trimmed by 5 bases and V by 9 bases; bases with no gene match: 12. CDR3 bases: TGTGCCAGCAGTCTCGGGGACAGAAGTACTGAAGCTTTCTTT. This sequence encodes CASSLGDRSTEAFF. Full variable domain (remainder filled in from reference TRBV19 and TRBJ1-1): DGGITQSPKYLFRKEGQNVTLSCEQNLNHDAMYWYRQDPGQGLRLIYYSQIVNDFQKGDIAEGYSVSREKKESFPLTVTSAQKNPTAFYLCASSLGDRSTEAFFGQGTRLTVV.

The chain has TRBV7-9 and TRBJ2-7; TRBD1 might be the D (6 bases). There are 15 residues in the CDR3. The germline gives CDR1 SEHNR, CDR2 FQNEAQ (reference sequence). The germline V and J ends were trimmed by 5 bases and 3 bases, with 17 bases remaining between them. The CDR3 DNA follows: TGTGCCAGCAGCCCGTTGGGGGCCGGGGACTACGAGCAGTACTTC. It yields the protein CASSPLGAGDYEQYF.

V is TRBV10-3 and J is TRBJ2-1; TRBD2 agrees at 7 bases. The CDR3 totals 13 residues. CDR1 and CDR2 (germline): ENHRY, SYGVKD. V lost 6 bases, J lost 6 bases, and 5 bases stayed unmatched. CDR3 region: CAISPGLSNEQFF. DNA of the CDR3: TGTGCCATCAGCCCGGGACTATCCAATGAGCAGTTCTTC.

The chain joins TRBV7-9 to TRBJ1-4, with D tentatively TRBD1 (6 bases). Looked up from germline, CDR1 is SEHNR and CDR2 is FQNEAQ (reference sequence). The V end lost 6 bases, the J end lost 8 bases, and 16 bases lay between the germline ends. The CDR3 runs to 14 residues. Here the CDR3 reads CASSSRGLVEKLFF. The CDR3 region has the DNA TGTGCCAGCAGTTCCAGGGGACTAGTGGAAAAACTGTTTTTT.

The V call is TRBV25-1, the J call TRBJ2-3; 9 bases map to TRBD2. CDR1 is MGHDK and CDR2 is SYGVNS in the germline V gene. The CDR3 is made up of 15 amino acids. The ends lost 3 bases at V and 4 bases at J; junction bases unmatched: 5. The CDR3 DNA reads TGTGCCAGCAGTGACGGGGGACTAGCATCAGATACGCAGTATTTT. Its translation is CASSDGGLASDTQYF.

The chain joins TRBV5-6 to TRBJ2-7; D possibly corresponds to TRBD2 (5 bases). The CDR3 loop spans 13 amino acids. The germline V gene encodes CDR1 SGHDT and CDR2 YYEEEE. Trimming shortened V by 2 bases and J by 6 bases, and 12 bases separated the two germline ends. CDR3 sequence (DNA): TGTGCCAGCAGCTTAACGGCGGGTGGCGAGCAGTACTTC. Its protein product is CASSLTAGGEQYF. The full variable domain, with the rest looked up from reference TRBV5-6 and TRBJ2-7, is DAGVTQSPTHLIKTRGQQVTLRCSPKSGHDTVSWYQQALGQGPQFIFQYYEEEERQRGNFPDRFSGHQFPNYSSELNVNALLLGDSALYLCASSLTAGGEQYFGPGTRLTVT.

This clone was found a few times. The CDR3 DNA follows: TGTGCTAGTGGTTTGGCCGCGACTGGTTCCTACGAGCAGTACTTC. Its protein product is CASGLAATGSYEQYF. The chain employs TRBV12-5 and TRBJ2-7; no clear D. The CDR3 has 15 residues. Germline CDR1 and CDR2: LGHNT and FRNRAP. The germline V and J ends were trimmed by 1 base and 1 base, with 11 bases remaining between them.

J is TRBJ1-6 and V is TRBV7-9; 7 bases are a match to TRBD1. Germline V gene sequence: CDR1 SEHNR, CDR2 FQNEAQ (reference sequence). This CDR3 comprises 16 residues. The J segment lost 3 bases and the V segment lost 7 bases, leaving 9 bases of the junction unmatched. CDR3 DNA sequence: TGTGCCAGCACCTACGACAGGGCATACTATAATTCACCCCTCCACTTT. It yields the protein CASTYDRAYYNSPLHF.

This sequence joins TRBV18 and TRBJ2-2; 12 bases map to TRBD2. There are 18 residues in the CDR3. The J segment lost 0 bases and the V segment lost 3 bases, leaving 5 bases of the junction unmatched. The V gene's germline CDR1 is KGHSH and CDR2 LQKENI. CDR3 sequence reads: CASSPGLAGPANTGELFF. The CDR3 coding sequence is TGTGCCAGCTCACCCGGACTAGCGGGGCCCGCGAACACCGGGGAGCTGTTTTTT.

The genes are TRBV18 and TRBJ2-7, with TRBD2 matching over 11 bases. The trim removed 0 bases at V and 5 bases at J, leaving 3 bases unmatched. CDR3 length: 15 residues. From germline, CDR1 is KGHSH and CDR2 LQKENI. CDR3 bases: TGTGCCAGCTCACCACCGGCTAGCGGGAGGAACGAGCAGTACTTC. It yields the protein CASSPPASGRNEQYF. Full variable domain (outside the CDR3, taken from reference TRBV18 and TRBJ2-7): NAGVMQNPRHLVRRRGQEARLRCSPMKGHSHVYWYRQLPEEGLKFMVYLQKENIIDESGMPKERFSAEFPKEGPSILRIQQVVRGDSAAYFCASSPPASGRNEQYFGPGTRLTVT.

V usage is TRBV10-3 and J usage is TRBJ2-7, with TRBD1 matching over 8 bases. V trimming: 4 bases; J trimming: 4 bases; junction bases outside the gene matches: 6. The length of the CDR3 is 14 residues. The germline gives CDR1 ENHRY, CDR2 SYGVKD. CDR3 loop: CAISAETGAYEQYF. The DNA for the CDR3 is TGTGCCATCAGTGCGGAGACAGGGGCGTACGAGCAGTACTTC.

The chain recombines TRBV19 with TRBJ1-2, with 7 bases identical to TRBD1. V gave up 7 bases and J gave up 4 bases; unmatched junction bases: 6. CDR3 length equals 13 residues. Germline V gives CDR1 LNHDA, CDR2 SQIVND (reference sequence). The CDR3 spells CASTQDRFYGYTF. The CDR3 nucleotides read TGTGCCAGTACTCAGGACAGGTTCTATGGCTACACCTTC.

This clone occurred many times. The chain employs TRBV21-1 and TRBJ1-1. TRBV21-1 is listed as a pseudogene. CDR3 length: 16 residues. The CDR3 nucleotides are TGTGCCAGCAGCAAAGGACGGGGGAGCATGAACACTGAAGCTTTCTTT. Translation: CASSKGRGSMNTEAFF.

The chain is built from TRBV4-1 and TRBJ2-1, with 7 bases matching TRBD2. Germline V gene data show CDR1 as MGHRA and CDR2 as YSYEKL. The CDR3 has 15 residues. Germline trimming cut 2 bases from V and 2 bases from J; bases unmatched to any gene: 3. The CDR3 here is CASSQMSGAYNEQFF. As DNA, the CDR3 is TGCGCCAGCAGCCAAATGAGCGGGGCCTACAATGAGCAGTTCTTC.

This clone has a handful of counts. The CDR3 protein is CASSQEGTSVSKTQYF. CDR3 nucleotides: TGTGCCAGCAGCCAAGAAGGGACTAGCGTCAGTAAGACCCAGTACTTC. The rearrangement joins TRBV4-2 to TRBJ2-5, with TRBD2 matching 10 bases. V trimming: 0 bases; J trimming: 6 bases; junction bases outside the gene matches: 7. Germline assignment: CDR1 LGHNA and CDR2 YNFKEQ. The length of the CDR3 is 16 residues.

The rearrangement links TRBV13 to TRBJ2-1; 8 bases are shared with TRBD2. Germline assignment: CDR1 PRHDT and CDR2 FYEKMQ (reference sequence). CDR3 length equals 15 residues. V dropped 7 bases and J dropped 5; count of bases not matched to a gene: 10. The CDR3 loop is CASTLRGGRHNEQFF. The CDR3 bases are TGTGCCAGCACCCTAAGGGGCGGGAGGCACAATGAGCAGTTCTTC.

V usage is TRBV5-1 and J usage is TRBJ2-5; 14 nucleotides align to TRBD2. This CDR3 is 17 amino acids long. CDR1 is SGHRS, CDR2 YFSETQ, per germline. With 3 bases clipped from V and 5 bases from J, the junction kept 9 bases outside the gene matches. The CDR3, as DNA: TGCGCCAGCAGCTCCAGACTAGCGGGAGGGCTTTATGAGACCCAGTACTTC. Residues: CASSSRLAGGLYETQYF.

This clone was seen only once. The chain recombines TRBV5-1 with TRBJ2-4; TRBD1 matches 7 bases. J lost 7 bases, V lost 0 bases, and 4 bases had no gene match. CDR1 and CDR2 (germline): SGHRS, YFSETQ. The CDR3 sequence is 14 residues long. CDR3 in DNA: TGCGCCAGCAGCTTGGAAGGGGGCGCGAACATTCAGTACTTC. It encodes CASSLEGGANIQYF.

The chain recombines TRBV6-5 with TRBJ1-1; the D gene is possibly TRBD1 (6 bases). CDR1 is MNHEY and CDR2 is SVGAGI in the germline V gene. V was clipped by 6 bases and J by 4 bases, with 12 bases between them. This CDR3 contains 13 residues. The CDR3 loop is CASRSTGFTEAFF. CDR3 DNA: TGTGCCAGCAGATCCACAGGGTTCACTGAAGCTTTCTTT.

Here the CDR3 reads CSASEDRFHNSPLHF. DNA of the CDR3: TGCAGTGCTAGTGAGGACAGATTCCATAATTCACCCCTCCACTTT. The chain links TRBV20-1 to TRBJ1-6; a possible D gene is TRBD1 (6 bases). Deletions cut 3 bases from V and 5 bases from J, with 14 bases between. CDR3 length equals 15 residues. Germline CDR1 is DFQATT and CDR2 is SNEGSKA (reference sequence).

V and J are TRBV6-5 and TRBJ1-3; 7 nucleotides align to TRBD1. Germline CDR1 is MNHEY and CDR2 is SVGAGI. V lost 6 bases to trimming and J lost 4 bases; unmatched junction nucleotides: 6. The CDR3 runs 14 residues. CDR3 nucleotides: TGTGCCAGCAGCCCCGGGACAGTCGGAAACACCATATATTTT. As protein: CASSPGTVGNTIYF.

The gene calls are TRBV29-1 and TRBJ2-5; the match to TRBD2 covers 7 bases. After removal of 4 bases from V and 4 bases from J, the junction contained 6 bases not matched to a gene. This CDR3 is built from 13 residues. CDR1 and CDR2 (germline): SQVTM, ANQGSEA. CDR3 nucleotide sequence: TGCAGCGTTGGGGGGGGGTTCCGAGAGACCCAGTACTTC. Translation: CSVGGGFRETQYF.

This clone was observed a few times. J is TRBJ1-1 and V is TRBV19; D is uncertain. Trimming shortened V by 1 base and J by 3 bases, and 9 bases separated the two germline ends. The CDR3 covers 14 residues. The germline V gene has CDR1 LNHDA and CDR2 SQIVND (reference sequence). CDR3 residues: CASSIGSGHTEAFF. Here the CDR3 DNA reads TGTGCCAGTAGTATAGGATCAGGCCACACTGAAGCTTTCTTT.

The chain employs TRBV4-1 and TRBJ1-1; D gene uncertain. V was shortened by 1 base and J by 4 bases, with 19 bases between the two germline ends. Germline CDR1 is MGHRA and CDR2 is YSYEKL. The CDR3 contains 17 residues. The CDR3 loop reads CASSQVVFEGRRTEAFF. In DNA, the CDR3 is TGCGCCAGCAGCCAAGTAGTATTTGAAGGGAGACGCACTGAAGCTTTCTTT.

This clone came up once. The CDR3 spells CASTDNPGNTIYF. In DNA form, the CDR3 reads TGTGCCAGCACTGACAATCCTGGAAACACCATATATTTT. V usage is TRBV2 and J usage is TRBJ1-3, with D hard to call. With 7 bases removed from V and 2 bases from J, the gap between germline ends came to 9 bases. Germline V gene data show CDR1 as SNHLY and CDR2 as FYNNEI. CDR3 length: 13 amino acids.

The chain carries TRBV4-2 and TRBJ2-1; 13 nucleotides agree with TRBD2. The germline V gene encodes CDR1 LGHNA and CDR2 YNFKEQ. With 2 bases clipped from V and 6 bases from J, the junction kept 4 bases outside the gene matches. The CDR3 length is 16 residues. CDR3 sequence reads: CASSQPGLAGPNEQFF. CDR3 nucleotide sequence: TGTGCCAGCAGCCAACCGGGACTAGCGGGGCCCAATGAGCAGTTCTTC.

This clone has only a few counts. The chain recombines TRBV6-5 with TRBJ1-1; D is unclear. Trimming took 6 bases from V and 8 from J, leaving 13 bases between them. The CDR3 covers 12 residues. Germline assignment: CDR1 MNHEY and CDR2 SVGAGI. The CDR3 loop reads CASRPPVAEAFF. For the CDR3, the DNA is TGTGCCAGCAGGCCCCCGGTCGCAGAAGCTTTCTTT.

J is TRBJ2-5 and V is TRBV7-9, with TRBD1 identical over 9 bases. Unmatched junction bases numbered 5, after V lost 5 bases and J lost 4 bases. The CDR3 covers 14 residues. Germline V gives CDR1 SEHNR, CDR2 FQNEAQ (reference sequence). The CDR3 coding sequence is TGTGCCAGCAGCCGAGGGACAGGGATAGAGACCCAGTACTTC. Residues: CASSRGTGIETQYF.